The rows below give T cell receptor beta chains drawn from one sample of a study of blood T cells in healthy people across ages. TCRdb recomputed calls from the 5' RACE reads with MiXCR, one row per CDR3 protein. The sample has more than 750,000 distinct CDR3 sequences; almost 30% are singletons. These data were likewise used in another study, on T cells of mothers and their children.

Sequencing input: blood. The receptor set was obtained from a woman aged 40 to 50 in good health. Both conserved end residues are part of each CDR3. The D gene is left open where the match is weak. Where a row states a size, it is once, few, many or the class of an expanded clone; other rows omit it.

CDR3 length | J gene | D gene | V gene | clone size | CDR3 protein | CDR3 DNA
15 | TRBJ2-3 | TRBD2 | TRBV25-1 | - | CASSEKRGSTDTQYF | TGTGCCAGCAGTGAAAAGCGGGGCTCCACAGATACGCAGTATTTT
15 | TRBJ2-5 | TRBD2 | TRBV7-6 | few | CASSLGGTSGGPQYF | TGTGCCAGCAGCTTAGGTGGGACTAGCGGGGGGCCCCAGTACTTC
15 | TRBJ1-5 | - | TRBV18 | few | CASSPSGNTNQPQHF | TGTGCCAGCTCTCCAAGCGGCAACACGAATCAGCCCCAGCATTTT
13 | TRBJ2-5 | - | TRBV6-5 | few | CASSYYSGETQYF | TGTGCCAGCAGTTACTACAGCGGGGAGACCCAGTACTTC
15 | TRBJ2-7 | TRBD1 | TRBV6-5 | many | CASSTRTGGHYEQYF | TGTGCCAGCAGTACGCGGACAGGGGGCCACTACGAGCAGTACTTC
16 | TRBJ1-2 | - | TRBV7-8 | many | CASSAGPGGTNYGYTF | TGTGCCAGCAGCGCGGGACCGGGCGGAACTAACTATGGCTACACCTTC
15 | TRBJ1-5 | - | TRBV27 | - | CASSLSSQGFQPQHF | TGTGCCAGCAGTTTATCCTCGCAGGGGTTTCAGCCCCAGCATTTT
15 | TRBJ2-1 | - | TRBV4-3 | few | CASSQAPGPDNEQFF | TGCGCCAGCAGCCAAGCGCCGGGACCCGACAATGAGCAGTTCTTC
13 | TRBJ2-3 | - | TRBV6-1 | - | CASSAVYTDTQYF | TGTGCCAGCAGTGCCGTGTACACAGATACGCAGTATTTT
15 | TRBJ2-1 | - | TRBV6-1 | - | CASSGTARGPSEQFF | TGTGCCAGCAGTGGGACAGCTCGGGGGCCGAGTGAGCAGTTCTTC
12 | TRBJ2-3 | - | TRBV27 | - | CASSFTEDTQYF | TGTGCCAGCAGTTTCACGGAAGATACGCAGTATTTT
14 | TRBJ2-1 | - | TRBV7-2 | many | CASSPQVQTAEQFF | TGTGCCAGCAGCCCCCAAGTCCAGACGGCTGAGCAGTTCTTC
15 | TRBJ2-1 | - | TRBV5-1 | - | CASAIRDPYYNEQSF | TGCGCCAGCGCCATCCGGGACCCGTATTACAATGAGCAGTCCTTC
15 | TRBJ2-7 | TRBD1 | TRBV28 | few | CASFNRDRGINERYF | TGTGCCAGCTTCAACCGGGACAGGGGAATAAACGAGCGGTACTTC
11 | TRBJ1-1 | - | TRBV20-1 | - | CSAPHGGEAFF | TGCAGTGCTCCTCACGGGGGAGAAGCTTTCTTT
15 | TRBJ2-3 | TRBD1 | TRBV25-1 | - | CASGYSDRDADTQYF | TGTGCCAGCGGATATTCGGACAGGGATGCAGATACGCAGTATTTT
13 | TRBJ1-5 | - | TRBV7-2 | - | CASSLRAGQPQHF | TGTGCCAGCAGCTTGAGGGCGGGTCAGCCCCAGCATTTT
16 | TRBJ1-1 | - | TRBV5-1 | - | CASSLVTLQSYTEAVF | TGCGCCAGCAGCCTCGTAACGTTACAGAGCTACACTGAAGCTGTCTTT
14 | TRBJ1-6 | - | TRBV30 | - | CAWSPSKGSSPLHF | TGTGCCTGGAGTCCCTCTAAGGGGAGTTCGCCCCTCCACTTT
16 | TRBJ1-1 | TRBD1 | TRBV20-1 | - | CSARAIDRGFNTEAFF | TGCAGTGCTAGAGCCATTGACAGGGGTTTTAACACTGAAGCTTTCTTT
15 | TRBJ2-7 | TRBD1 | TRBV28 | few | CASSTIWTGGYEQYF | TGTGCCAGCAGTACGATCTGGACAGGGGGCTACGAGCAGTACTTC
12 | TRBJ1-5 | - | TRBV15 | few | CATSRVAQPQHF | TGTGCCACCAGCAGGGTGGCTCAGCCCCAGCATTTT
14 | TRBJ1-2 | TRBD1 | TRBV2 | - | CASRPQGTVYGYTF | TGTGCCAGCAGACCACAGGGGACGGTCTATGGCTACACCTTC
13 | TRBJ2-3 | - | TRBV24-1 | few | CATQRDSADTQYF | TGTGCCACCCAAAGGGACTCCGCAGATACGCAGTATTTT
14 | TRBJ1-4 | - | TRBV15 | few | CATREPIGREKLFF | TGTGCCACCAGAGAGCCCATCGGGCGAGAAAAACTGTTTTTT
18 | TRBJ1-5 | TRBD1 | TRBV7-2 | few | CASSSGQGGPYSNQPQHF | TGTGCCAGCAGCTCGGGACAGGGTGGGCCGTATAGCAATCAGCCCCAGCATTTT
16 | TRBJ2-7 | - | TRBV5-1 | many | CANSLAVQGIAYEQYF | TGCGCCAACAGCTTGGCCGTCCAGGGAATAGCCTACGAGCAGTACTTC
15 | TRBJ2-7 | TRBD1 | TRBV3-1 | many | CASSQIDRGPYEQYF | TGTGCCAGCAGCCAGATAGACAGGGGACCCTACGAGCAGTACTTC
16 | TRBJ1-5 | - | TRBV18 | few | CASSLGGNRDGQPQHF | TGTGCCAGCTCACTCGGGGGTAACAGGGACGGGCAGCCCCAGCATTTT
15 | TRBJ2-1 | TRBD1 | TRBV7-9 | few | CASSRRTGPYNEQFF | TGTGCCAGCAGTCGTCGGACAGGGCCCTACAATGAGCAGTTCTTC
14 | TRBJ2-7 | TRBD1 | TRBV12-3/TRBV12-4 | - | CASSRGQGAQEQYF | TGTGCCAGCAGTCGGGGACAGGGGGCACAGGAGCAGTACTTC
17 | TRBJ1-2 | - | TRBV5-1 | - | CASSLPRGPQSSYGYTF | TGCGCCAGCAGCTTGCCTCGGGGGCCCCAGAGCTCGTATGGCTACACCTTC
15 | TRBJ2-1 | TRBD2 | TRBV7-9 | - | CASSFGSVGGTRQFF | TGTGCCAGCAGCTTCGGGTCAGTGGGGGGGACTCGGCAGTTCTTC
15 | TRBJ2-2 | - | TRBV4-1 | - | CASSHRRGRDGELFF | TGCGCCAGCAGCCATCGGCGGGGGCGGGACGGGGAGCTGTTTTTT
15 | TRBJ2-7 | - | TRBV5-1 | many | CASSGDGRSSYEQYF | TGCGCCAGCAGCGGCGACGGCAGGAGCTCCTACGAGCAGTACTTC
15 | TRBJ1-1 | TRBD1 | TRBV28 | - | CASSLSVGGRTEAFF | TGTGCCAGCAGTTTATCGGTAGGGGGCCGGACTGAAGCTTTCTTT
16 | TRBJ1-2 | TRBD1 | TRBV27 | - | CASSTTKPGQGDGYTF | TGTGCCAGCAGTACCACCAAACCGGGACAGGGTGATGGCTACACCTTC
16 | TRBJ1-1 | - | TRBV14 | - | CASSQDYYVSEPEAFF | TGTGCCAGCAGCCAAGATTATTACGTCTCGGAACCTGAGGCTTTCTTT
19 | TRBJ2-7 | TRBD2 | TRBV12-3/TRBV12-4 | few | CASSHPGLAGGLSYNEQYF | TGTGCCAGCAGCCACCCGGGACTAGCGGGGGGACTTTCCTACAATGAGCAGTACTTC
18 | TRBJ1-1 | - | TRBV20-1 | few | CSARGIGAQGAGGTEAFF | TGCAGTGCTAGAGGTATCGGTGCACAGGGCGCTGGGGGGACTGAAGCTTTCTTT
16 | TRBJ1-3 | - | TRBV4-1 | - | CASSYAGSNSGNTIYF | TGCGCCAGCAGCTACGCCGGGAGCAACTCTGGAAACACCATATATTTT
15 | TRBJ2-1 | - | TRBV29-1 | few | CSVMGHFSPYNEQFF | TGCAGCGTTATGGGCCACTTTTCCCCCTACAATGAGCAGTTCTTC
15 | TRBJ2-2 | - | TRBV7-2 | - | CASSLAPFNTGELFF | TGTGCCAGCAGCTTAGCCCCCTTCAACACCGGGGAGCTGTTTTTT
14 | TRBJ2-5 | - | TRBV7-2 | many | CASSSGGRQETQYF | TGTGCCAGCAGCTCCGGGGGACGTCAAGAGACCCAGTACTTC
17 | TRBJ2-4 | TRBD2 | TRBV7-2 | many | CASSLAASGGPGYIQYF | TGTGCCAGCAGCTTAGCGGCTAGCGGGGGCCCTGGGTACATTCAGTACTTC
14 | TRBJ2-5 | - | TRBV5-1 | once | CASSTQGSGETQYF | TGCGCCAGCAGCACTCAGGGGAGTGGGGAGACCCAGTACTTC
14 | TRBJ2-7 | TRBD2 | TRBV20-1 | many | CSAIGTSGGYEQYF | TGCAGTGCTATCGGGACTAGCGGAGGCTACGAGCAGTACTTC
13 | TRBJ1-4 | - | TRBV7-2 | - | CASSFQSNEKLFF | TGTGCCAGCAGCTTTCAGTCAAATGAAAAACTGTTTTTT
16 | TRBJ1-4 | - | TRBV6-1 | - | CASSARTGTDFGKLFF | TGTGCCAGCAGTGCGAGGACCGGGACGGACTTTGGAAAACTGTTTTTT
11 | TRBJ1-2 | - | TRBV27 | - | CASQRDYGYTF | TGTGCCAGCCAAAGGGACTATGGCTACACCTTC